These T cell receptor beta chains were read from a single sample in a study of cytomegalovirus exposure and HLA in healthy donors. Sequencing was performed with immunoSEQ multiplex PCR; in TCRdb, only in-frame clones are kept and a portion is missing. The table shows 150,000 to 200,000 clones, with approximately 80% occurring only once. What was sequenced was PBMCs. All receptors derive from a woman between 45 and 60 years old in good health and CMV-seronegative. Both conserved end residues are part of each CDR3. The D gene is left open where the match is weak. Size is stated for part of the rows, as once, few or many counts, or as a class when the clone is expanded.

CDR3 length: 12; D gene: TRBD2; J gene: TRBJ2-4; V gene: TRBV6-1; clone size: .; CDR3 protein: CASFSGSRDQYF; CDR3 DNA: TGTGCCAGCTTTAGCGGGAGTAGGGATCAGTACTTC
CDR3 length: 15; D gene: .; J gene: TRBJ2-1; V gene: TRBV30; clone size: .; CDR3 protein: CAWSPLSADLNEQFF; CDR3 DNA: TGTGCCTGGAGTCCGCTTAGCGCGGATCTTAATGAGCAGTTCTTC
CDR3 length: 18; D gene: TRBD2; J gene: TRBJ2-1; V gene: TRBV13; clone size: .; CDR3 protein: CASSIRGYGGRATDEQFF; CDR3 DNA: TGTGCCAGCAGCATTAGGGGTTACGGCGGGAGGGCAACCGATGAGCAGTTCTTC
CDR3 length: 17; D gene: TRBD1; J gene: TRBJ2-2; V gene: TRBV4-1; clone size: .; CDR3 protein: CASSQDSTGGITGELFF; CDR3 DNA: TGCGCCAGCAGCCAAGATTCGACAGGGGGCATCACCGGGGAGCTGTTTTTT
CDR3 length: 13; D gene: TRBD2; J gene: TRBJ2-1; V gene: TRBV30; clone size: .; CDR3 protein: CACERGGRSEQFF; CDR3 DNA: TGTGCCTGCGAGCGGGGGGGCCGTTCTGAGCAGTTCTTC
CDR3 length: 15; D gene: .; J gene: TRBJ2-3; V gene: TRBV15; clone size: .; CDR3 protein: CATSRGGHDTDTQYF; CDR3 DNA: TGTGCCACCAGCAGAGGGGGGCATGACACAGATACGCAGTATTTT
CDR3 length: 17; D gene: .; J gene: TRBJ2-1; V gene: TRBV19; clone size: .; CDR3 protein: CASSHYWWTRGNNEQFF; CDR3 DNA: TGTGCCAGTAGCCATTATTGGTGGACAAGAGGAAACAATGAGCAGTTCTTC
CDR3 length: 13; D gene: .; J gene: TRBJ2-7; V gene: TRBV21-1; clone size: once; CDR3 protein: CASTGTVPYEQYF; CDR3 DNA: TGTGCCAGCACCGGGACAGTGCCTTACGAGCAGTACTTC
CDR3 length: 14; D gene: .; J gene: TRBJ1-1; V gene: TRBV9; clone size: .; CDR3 protein: CASSVDSRPTEAFF; CDR3 DNA: TGTGCCAGCAGCGTAGATTCGCGGCCCACTGAAGCTTTCTTT
CDR3 length: 16; D gene: .; J gene: TRBJ2-3; V gene: TRBV5-1; clone size: .; CDR3 protein: CASSKGDRGNTDTQYF; CDR3 DNA: TGCGCCAGCAGTAAGGGTGATCGGGGGAACACAGATACGCAGTATTTT
CDR3 length: 14; D gene: TRBD2; J gene: TRBJ2-1; V gene: TRBV27; clone size: .; CDR3 protein: CASGPGLAPEFLFF; CDR3 DNA: TGTGCCAGCGGACCGGGACTAGCTCCCGAGTTTCTATTCTTC
CDR3 length: 15; D gene: .; J gene: TRBJ2-7; V gene: TRBV19; clone size: .; CDR3 protein: CASSIDPAAVYEQYF; CDR3 DNA: TGTGCCAGTAGTATAGATCCGGCGGCGGTCTACGAGCAGTACTTC
CDR3 length: 16; D gene: TRBD1; J gene: TRBJ2-7; V gene: TRBV9; clone size: .; CDR3 protein: CASSVGVAGGYYEQYF; CDR3 DNA: TGTGCCAGCAGCGTAGGTGTGGCAGGGGGTTACTACGAGCAGTACTTC
CDR3 length: 13; D gene: .; J gene: TRBJ2-3; V gene: TRBV11-3; clone size: .; CDR3 protein: CASSSDNTDTQYF; CDR3 DNA: TGTGCCAGCAGCTCTGACAACACAGATACGCAGTATTTT
CDR3 length: 18; D gene: TRBD1; J gene: TRBJ1-5; V gene: TRBV28; clone size: .; CDR3 protein: CASSGTGPTIYSNQPQHF; CDR3 DNA: TGTGCCAGCAGTGGGACAGGCCCCACGATTTATAGCAATCAGCCCCAGCATTTT
CDR3 length: 16; D gene: .; J gene: TRBJ2-6; V gene: TRBV28; clone size: .; CDR3 protein: CASSLSPVSGANVLTF; CDR3 DNA: TGTGCCAGCAGTTTAAGTCCAGTCTCTGGGGCCAACGTCCTGACTTTC
CDR3 length: 14; D gene: .; J gene: TRBJ2-5; V gene: TRBV6-1; clone size: .; CDR3 protein: CASSLPQGWETQYF; CDR3 DNA: TGTGCCAGCAGCCTACCTCAGGGCTGGGAGACCCAGTACTTC
CDR3 length: 10; D gene: .; J gene: TRBJ2-3; V gene: TRBV29-1; clone size: .; CDR3 protein: CSVEADTQYF; CDR3 DNA: TGCAGCGTGGAGGCAGATACGCAGTATTTT
CDR3 length: 13; D gene: TRBD1; J gene: TRBJ2-7; V gene: TRBV2; clone size: .; CDR3 protein: CAAEGTGSYEQYF; CDR3 DNA: TGTGCCGCAGAGGGGACAGGGTCCTACGAGCAGTACTTC
CDR3 length: 12; D gene: .; J gene: TRBJ1-3; V gene: TRBV29-1; clone size: .; CDR3 protein: CSAGLSGNTIYF; CDR3 DNA: TGCAGCGCAGGACTCTCTGGAAACACCATATATTTT
CDR3 length: 13; D gene: .; J gene: TRBJ2-7; V gene: TRBV5-1; clone size: .; CDR3 protein: CASSARGTYEQYF; CDR3 DNA: TGCGCCAGCAGCGCCCGAGGTACCTACGAGCAGTACTTC
CDR3 length: 16; D gene: TRBD1; J gene: TRBJ2-7; V gene: TRBV27; clone size: .; CDR3 protein: CASSGTGGAISYEQYF; CDR3 DNA: TGTGCCAGCAGTGGAACAGGGGGTGCCATATCCTACGAGCAGTACTTC
CDR3 length: 14; D gene: .; J gene: TRBJ2-1; V gene: TRBV18; clone size: .; CDR3 protein: CASSPPRSRNEQFF; CDR3 DNA: TGTGCCAGCTCACCGCCTAGATCTAGGAATGAGCAGTTCTTC
CDR3 length: 12; D gene: .; J gene: TRBJ1-5; V gene: TRBV6-1; clone size: .; CDR3 protein: CASRTVKQPQHF; CDR3 DNA: TGTGCCAGCAGGACAGTCAAGCAGCCCCAGCATTTT